This T cell receptor (beta chain) was retrieved from a study of cytomegalovirus exposure and HLA in healthy donors. Study observations and caveats: Later on, an analysis tied some 17,000 TCR beta sequences to HLA alleles at 0.05 false discovery rate.

Worth noting for this clone: The antigen remains unidentified.

With 60 Vbeta and 13 Jbeta primers, the PCR was carried out. Sequenced by immunoSEQ multiplex PCR; TCRdb stores in-frame clones only, minus some. Its table records roughly 79,000 clones. The germline V gene encodes CDR1 MRHNA and CDR2 SNTAGT. With 6 bases clipped from V and 3 bases from J, the junction kept 5 bases outside the gene matches. The CDR3 loop spans 15 amino acids. The receptor's source is a man aged 30-40 years in good health and CMV-seronegative. The chain links TRBV6-4 to TRBJ2-3; 11 bases agree with TRBD2. What was sequenced was PBMCs. The CDR3 DNA is TGTGCCAGCAGGGCACTAGCGGGGGTGACAGATACGCAGTATTTT. This sequence encodes CASRALAGVTDTQYF.